This T cell receptor (beta chain) was sequenced for a study of cytomegalovirus exposure and HLA in healthy donors. This clone was detected only a few times. Use of 60 Vbeta and 13 Jbeta primers characterized the PCR. Data came from immunoSEQ multiplex PCR; TCRdb stores just in-frame clones and leaves some out. Of about 130,000 clones listed, about 10% are singletons. CDR3 length: 14 amino acids. V lost 0 bases and J 3 bases, leaving 7 bases between the germline ends. CDR1 and CDR2 (germline): MGHRA, YSYEKL. The sequenced sample consisted of PBMCs. The clonotype originates from a middle-aged woman in good health and CMV-seropositive. The rearrangement links TRBV4-1 to TRBJ2-3; D not certain. The CDR3 reads CASSQDLQTDTQYF. CDR3 DNA sequence: TGCGCCAGCAGCCAAGATCTGCAGACAGATACGCAGTATTTT.